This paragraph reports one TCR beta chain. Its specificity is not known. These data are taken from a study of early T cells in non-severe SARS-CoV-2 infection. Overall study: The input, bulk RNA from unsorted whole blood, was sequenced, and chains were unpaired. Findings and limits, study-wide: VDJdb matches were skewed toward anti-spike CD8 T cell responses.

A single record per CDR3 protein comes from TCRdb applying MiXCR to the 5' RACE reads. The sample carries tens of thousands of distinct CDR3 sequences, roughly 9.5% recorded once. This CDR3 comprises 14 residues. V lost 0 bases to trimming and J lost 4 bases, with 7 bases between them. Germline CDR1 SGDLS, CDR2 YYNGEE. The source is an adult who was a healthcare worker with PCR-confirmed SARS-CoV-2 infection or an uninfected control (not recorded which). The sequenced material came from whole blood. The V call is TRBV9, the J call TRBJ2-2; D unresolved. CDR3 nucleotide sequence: TGTGCCAGCAGCGTAGGCCACCTCACCGGGGAGCTGTTTTTT. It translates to CASSVGHLTGELFF.